A selection of T cell receptor beta chains follows, all from one sample in a study of Graves' ophthalmopathy and Graves' hyperthyroidism. In TCRdb, the multiplex PCR reads were re-called with MiXCR into one record per CDR3 protein. Of around 590,000 distinct CDR3 sequences listed, less than 40% were seen once; the top ten hold about 4.6%. Source material: peripheral blood or thyroid tissue (not recorded which). Source of these receptors: an adult man with Graves' hyperthyroidism. Both conserved end residues are part of each CDR3. The D gene is left open where the match is weak. Part of the rows lack a size; the others show once, few, many or a class for expanded clones.

DNA,CDR3,D,V,size,J
TGTGCCAGCAGCTTAAGTTTTGATGAGCAGTTCTTC,CASSLSFDEQFF,.,TRBV7-3,few,TRBJ2-1
TGTGCCAGCAGTCTATCAGGACAGGGGAACACCGGGGAGCTGTTTTTT,CASSLSGQGNTGELFF,TRBD1,TRBV7-6,many,TRBJ2-2
TGTGCCAGCTCACCATACGAAGGGTCGCCCTCCGACGAGCAGTACTTC,CASSPYEGSPSDEQYF,.,TRBV18,few,TRBJ2-7
TGTGCCAGCACCCGAACCGGGACAGAACAAGAGACCCAGTACTTC,CASTRTGTEQETQYF,TRBD1,TRBV3-1,.,TRBJ2-5
TGTGCCAGCAGCTGGGCAGGGCAATATGGCTACACCTTC,CASSWAGQYGYTF,.,TRBV7-9,many,TRBJ1-2
TGTGCCACCAGACGGGACAGGGGCTATGGCTACACCTTC,CATRRDRGYGYTF,TRBD1,TRBV15,.,TRBJ1-2
TGTGCCAGCAGCGTAGCCTCGGACAGGGGTACCGGGGAGCTGTTTTTT,CASSVASDRGTGELFF,TRBD1,TRBV9,.,TRBJ2-2
TGTGCCAGCAGCTCCGTGACCCTGGTCCAGTTCTTC,CASSSVTLVQFF,.,TRBV7-2,few,TRBJ2-1
TGTGCCAGCAGAGGGGGGGGACCGATCACTCCCGGAAACACCATATATTTT,CASRGGGPITPGNTIYF,.,TRBV25-1,.,TRBJ1-3
TGTGCCAGCAGCTTAGGGCTAGCGGCCGGGGAGCTGTTTTTT,CASSLGLAAGELFF,TRBD2,TRBV7-9,many,TRBJ2-2
TGTGCCAGCAGTTACCCCGGGGCATTAGCTGAAGCTTTCTTT,CASSYPGALAEAFF,.,TRBV6-5,many,TRBJ1-1
TGTGCCATCAGTGAGTCGTGGGAGGATGAAAAACTGTTTTTT,CAISESWEDEKLFF,.,TRBV10-3,many,TRBJ1-4